Sequencing of this TCR beta chain was carried out in a study of blood T cell repertoires in COVID-19 (dated by TCRdb to about 2020). Regarding the research as a whole: Collaborator samples came from the United States, Italy and Spain and covered acute and convalescent phases of COVID-19. Where available, HLA class I and class II types were taken from metadata supplied by the sample provider and were not determined by assay-based typing. The repertoires were released in a freely available public database meant as a resource for research on the immune response to SARS-CoV-2. The samples were drawn from the first 160 participants of the ongoing ImmuneRACE study and from over 950 subjects provided by 6 global collaborators. Subjects who had been exposed to COVID-19, were actively infected with it, or had recovered from it provided the deeply sampled blood TCRbeta repertoires that made up the dataset. The material from the prospective study consisted of cDNA or gDNA derived from T cells, B-cell-depleted T cells, or PBMCs. Nearly every sample came with metadata listing a de-identified subject ID, COVID-19 status, age in years and sex.

Deletion took 3 bases off V and 3 bases off J, with a span of 11 bases between the germline ends. Counted from cysteine to phenylalanine, this CDR3 has 15 amino acids. Only the CDR3 part of the read is kept: 45 bases, read in frame from the first base. The germline V gene (reference sequence) yields LNHDA for CDR1 and SQIVND for CDR2. Collaborating institutions collected whole blood in K2EDTA tubes following their own protocols. For TCRbeta analysis, collaborator samples were shipped as frozen whole blood, as isolated PBMCs, or as DNA extracted from either sample type. What the research found in general, with its limitations: How much clinical and demographic metadata was included differed by source and by participant, and the metadata was provided uncurated.

Notes on this clone: The target of this receptor is not known. The sample holds no much larger clone one base away, and base qualities are not on file.

TCRbeta CDR3 regions were amplified from genomic DNA by means of the immunoSEQ Assay, a bias-controlled multiplex PCR. The authors' pipeline ran thus. The number of nucleated cells in each sample was estimated by amplification of reference gene primers within the assay. To quantify the absolute abundance of each unique TCRbeta CDR3 rearrangement, sequence reads were collapsed and filtered. Productive Simpson clonality was computed per sample as the square root of Simpson's diversity index over productive rearrangements. TCRdb holds this immuneACCESS table with in-frame rearrangements only. Some clones are missing; in checked studies, unresolved V genes explain under half, and the rest has no known cause. From that table come the V and J calls and clone size; the DNA was used to work out D and trimming. In all, the sample holds some 300,000 clones, and about 85% of those were seen once. Together, the top ten hold less than 4.5% of the sample.

The clonotype comes from a woman between 45 and 65 years old with active or convalescent COVID-19. Recombination connected TRBV19 to TRBJ2-2; perhaps TRBD2 is the D gene, with 5 bases matching. Sequenced: peripheral blood. CDR3 region: CASSIVSDYTGELFF. The sequenced DNA is TGTGCCAGTAGTATTGTTTCGGACTACACCGGGGAGCTGTTTTTT.